The text below deals with one T cell receptor (beta chain). Its antigen remains unidentified. Nothing much larger sits one base from this clone, and base qualities are not available. Unmatched junction bases come to 10, with V trimmed by 6 bases and J by 8 bases. From a lookup of the germline V gene (reference sequence), CDR1 and CDR2 are DFQATT and SNEGSKA. The cysteine opens and the phenylalanine closes a CDR3 of 13 amino acids. Solely the CDR3 DNA is kept, with 39 bases framed from the first base. The library was obtained by RT-PCR. For sequencing, an Illumina HiSeq 2500 was employed. The public reads were reprocessed in TCRdb via fastp at Q25 and MiXCR, keeping in-frame beta chains. Identical CDR3 protein sequences are pooled into one entry, listed with their most common genes and DNA. This sample lists 550,000 to 800,000 distinct CDR3 sequences; approximately 14% were detected once. The top ten clones comprise more than 9% of the sample.

The sample is drawn from a study of response to subunit inactivated influenza vaccine (dated by TCRdb to 2016 to 2018). Regarding the complete study: Deep quantitative profiling of the T cell receptor repertoire was used in the study to follow responses to a trivalent subunit inactivated influenza vaccine. What the work shows at the level of the full study, not this receptor alone: The authors proposed that each seasonal influenza vaccination may bring in only a limited number of new T cells.

The sequence links TRBV20-1 to TRBJ2-1; 7 bases in between match TRBD1. This TCR derives from a man aged 50 to 60 who received an inactivated influenza vaccine. Donor details come from another sample of the same person, matched by shared clones. Source: PBMCs from blood, taken 12 days after vaccination. The nucleotides are TGCAGTGCCACAGGGACAGTTTCGTATGAGCAGTTCTTC. Its protein reads: CSATGTVSYEQFF.